This T cell receptor beta chain was recovered during a study of T cells after yellow fever vaccination. The table lists this clonotype with a few counts. The CDR3 covers 17 residues. Trimming cost V 0 bases and J 2 bases, with 15 bases left between them. Germline lookup yields CDR1 SGHDN and CDR2 FVKESK. 5'RACE template switching added a universal primer site and UMIs to TCR cDNA. TCRdb re-derived calls from the 5' RACE reads in MiXCR, one entry per CDR3 protein. The sample has 340,000 or so distinct CDR3 sequences, around an eighth seen once. The receptor was derived from a man between 18 and 29 years old who received the YFV17D yellow fever vaccine. Sequencing was performed on CD4+ T cells sorted from PBMCs, taken 15 days after the yellow fever booster vaccination. The V and J genes are TRBV14 and TRBJ2-3; D is perhaps TRBD1 (6 bases). The CDR3 region has the DNA TGTGCCAGCAGCCAAGAAGTTGGGACATTTCCCACAGATACGCAGTATTTT. This encodes CASSQEVGTFPTDTQYF.